This entry lists 6 T cell receptor beta chains sequenced from one sample in a study of CD8+CD57+ T cells in acquired aplastic anemia. Profiles of TCR beta VDJ and CDR3 were generated from a genomic DNA template. Each CDR3 protein is one row after TCRdb ran MiXCR on the reads. The sample has some 130,000 distinct CDR3 sequences; about half are singletons. Sequencing input: sorted CD4+, CD8+, or CD8+CD57+ T cells (not recorded which) from PBMCs. These TCRs come from a human donor in good health, serving as a control.

There are many counts of this clonotype. J is TRBJ1-3 and V is TRBV3-1, with D maybe TRBD1 (5 bases). CDR1 LGHDT and CDR2 YNNKEL come from the germline V gene (reference sequence). Trimming pared 4 bases from V and 2 bases from J, leaving 12 bases between. This CDR3 has 15 residues. The CDR3 nucleotides read TGTGCCAGCAGCCCAACGACAGAAACTGGAAACACCATATATTTT. It is translated as CASSPTTETGNTIYF.

The chain has TRBV7-9 and TRBJ2-5; the D gene is possibly TRBD2 (7 bases). CDR1 SEHNR and CDR2 FQNEAQ come from the germline V gene (reference sequence). V dropped 6 bases and J dropped 0 bases, with 14 bases sitting between them. This CDR3 has 15 residues. CDR3 sequence: CASSEIGGDQETQYF. CDR3 nucleotides: TGTGCCAGCAGTGAGATAGGGGGGGACCAAGAGACCCAGTACTTC.

The chain uses TRBV2 and TRBJ2-7; 7 nucleotides match TRBD1. There are 14 residues in the CDR3. The germline V gene encodes CDR1 SNHLY and CDR2 FYNNEI. J was trimmed by 2 bases and V by 8 bases; bases with no gene match: 9. CDR3 sequence (DNA): TGTGCCAGCGGGACCGGGACAGCAACCTACGAGCAGTACTTC. Translation: CASGTGTATYEQYF.

The chain employs TRBV10-3 and TRBJ2-2, with 10 bases matching TRBD1. The ends lost 3 bases at V and 7 bases at J; junction bases unmatched: 8. CDR1 and CDR2 (germline): ENHRY, SYGVKD. The CDR3 is 16 residues long. For the CDR3, the DNA is TGTGCCATCAGTGACCCCGGGACAGGGGACTACGGGGAGCTGTTTTTT. This encodes CAISDPGTGDYGELFF.

The gene calls are TRBV7-2 and TRBJ2-3; 8 bases are a match to TRBD2. V dropped 0 bases and J dropped 8; count of bases not matched to a gene: 7. From germline, CDR1 is SGHTA and CDR2 FQGNSA. This CDR3 region has 15 residues. The CDR3 reads CASSLAAGGKGTQYF. The CDR3 region has the DNA TGTGCCAGCAGCTTAGCCGCGGGGGGAAAGGGTACGCAGTATTTT.

Here the CDR3 DNA reads TGTGCCAGCAGCCGACCGGGACGGAGCTCCTACGAGCAGTACTTC. It yields the protein CASSRPGRSSYEQYF. This chain uses TRBV6-1 with TRBJ2-7, with D possibly called TRBD1 or TRBD2 (5 bases each). CDR3 length: 15 amino acids. Trimming removed 6 bases at V and 0 bases at J, with 15 bases between. In germline, CDR1 is MNHNS, CDR2 SASEGT.